The clone carrying this T cell receptor beta chain was counted ten times or more. The study extracted total RNA from unfractionated whole blood. The data are from a study of human T cells and chemical hapten exposure. TCRdb reprocessed the 5' RACE reads via MiXCR and lists one record per CDR3 protein. The sample carries tens of thousands of distinct CDR3 sequences, roughly 8% recorded once. The receptor's source is a male donor in good health.

The CDR3, as DNA: TGCGCCAGCAGCCAGACAGGGGCTGGGGCCAACGTCCTGACTTTC. It specifies CASSQTGAGANVLTF. The chain has TRBV5-1 and TRBJ2-6, with 8 bases matching TRBD1. Germline trimming cut 4 bases from V and 2 bases from J; bases unmatched to any gene: 2. Per the germline V gene, CDR1 is SGHRS and CDR2 is YFSETQ. The CDR3 runs to 15 residues.